These 20 T cell receptor beta chains share one sample of origin, sequenced in a study of post-analysis software for immune sequencing data. The study's findings and limits: Patients showed TRBV5-6, TRBV5-1 and TRBV20-1 among roughly 5 TRBV segments more frequent than in controls.

For these receptors, no antigen is known. Incorporated into the TCR beta cDNA libraries were unique molecular identifiers, which served to reduce PCR and sequencing biases. Each CDR3 protein is one row after TCRdb ran MiXCR on the PCR reads. The sample contains fewer than 700,000 distinct CDR3 sequences, roughly 40% of which appear only once. Sequenced: blood. The receptors stem from a girl between 5 and 17 years old with multiple sclerosis.

This clonotype was seen more than once but under ten times. The genes are TRBV7-2 and TRBJ2-3, with D perhaps assigned TRBD1 or TRBD2 (5 bases each). V was pared by 5 bases and J by 1 base, with 16 bases between. This CDR3 has 16 residues. Germline V gives CDR1 SGHTA, CDR2 FQGNSA. In nucleotides, the CDR3 is TGTGCCAGCAGCAGGGGTCCAGCGGATGGCACAGATACGCAGTATTTT. Translated: CASSRGPADGTDTQYF.

This chain joins TRBV5-1 and TRBJ2-4, with 8 bases that match TRBD2. The CDR3 sequence is 16 residues long. With 3 bases clipped from V and 0 bases from J, the junction kept 5 bases outside the gene matches. Germline V lookup: CDR1 SGHRS, CDR2 YFSETQ. As DNA, the CDR3 is TGCGCCAGCAGCTACACTAGCGGAATAGCCAAAAACATTCAGTACTTC. This codes for CASSYTSGIAKNIQYF. Using reference TRBV5-1 and TRBJ2-4 for the parts outside the CDR3, the full variable domain is KAGVTQTPRYLIKTRGQQVTLSCSPISGHRSVSWYQQTPGQGLQFLFEYFSETQRNKGNFPGRFSGRQFSNSRSEMNVSTLELGDSALYLCASSYTSGIAKNIQYFGAGTRLSVL.

This rearrangement joins TRBV7-6 to TRBJ1-1; D gene ambiguous. The CDR3 is made up of 15 amino acids. Germline-derived CDR1 and CDR2 are SGHVS and FNYEAQ. Trimming pared 2 bases from V and 0 bases from J, leaving 10 bases between. The CDR3 is CASSLYPGLNTEAFF. In DNA form, the CDR3 reads TGTGCCAGCAGCTTATACCCAGGTCTGAACACTGAAGCTTTCTTT.

This clonotype has a handful of counts. V usage is TRBV5-6 and J usage is TRBJ2-3; D may be TRBD2 (5 bases). The CDR3 consists of 12 residues. Germline V lookup: CDR1 SGHDT, CDR2 YYEEEE. The V gene lost 2 bases and the J gene lost 14 bases, with 15 bases spanning the gap. The CDR3 loop is CASSLGGPVRYF. The CDR3 DNA sequence: TGTGCCAGCAGCTTAGGAGGACCCGTTCGGTATTTT.

With respect to this clonotype: The germline gene is not matched at one end of the junction; a read error may be the cause. This CDR3 is CASSATVATNERLFF. The CDR3 DNA reads as TGTGCCAGCAGTGCGACAGTGGCAACTAATGAAAGACTGTTTTTT. The J gene is TRBJ1-4, the V gene TRBV6-5; D may be TRBD1 (5 bases). Germline lookup yields CDR1 MNHEY and CDR2 SVGAGI. The CDR3 covers 15 residues.

This clonotype was counted a few times. The rearrangement joins TRBV27 to TRBJ2-3, with 10 bases identical to TRBD2. Germline V gene data show CDR1 as MNHEY and CDR2 as SMNVEV (reference sequence). The ends lost 3 bases at V and 2 bases at J; junction bases unmatched: 5. This CDR3 spans 16 amino acids. The CDR3 DNA is TGTGCCAGCAGTTTCGCTAGCGGGGGCCTCACAGATACGCAGTATTTT. Residues: CASSFASGGLTDTQYF.

V and J are TRBV5-1 and TRBJ2-7; no clear D gene. The length of the CDR3 is 16 residues. Trimming took off 0 bases at V and 1 base at J, with 14 bases between the two ends. The V gene's germline CDR1 is SGHRS and CDR2 YFSETQ. CDR3 in amino acids: CASSLGPPSISYEQYF. CDR3 sequence (DNA): TGCGCCAGCAGCTTGGGACCTCCGTCTATTTCCTACGAGCAGTACTTC.

There are a few counts of this clonotype. CDR3 bases: TGTGCCAGCAGCTTTCGCAGGGCGATATCTAGCACAGATACGCAGTATTTT. Translated: CASSFRRAISSTDTQYF. This rearrangement joins TRBV7-9 to TRBJ2-3; D is perhaps TRBD1 (5 bases). Germline loops: CDR1 SEHNR, CDR2 FQNEAQ (reference sequence). The CDR3 length is 17 residues. Trimming removed 3 bases at V and 0 bases at J, with 16 bases between.

The CDR3 nucleotides read TGCGCCAGCAGCCCGGGACTAGCGGGAATGTCGGATACGCAGTATTTT. Translation gives CASSPGLAGMSDTQYF. V and J are TRBV4-1 and TRBJ2-3; TRBD2 matches at 13 bases. The CDR3 length is 16 residues. V trimming: 4 bases; J trimming: 6 bases; junction bases outside the gene matches: 7. Germline V gene lookup returns CDR1 MGHRA and CDR2 YSYEKL.

The J gene is TRBJ2-7, the V gene TRBV7-3, with 8 bases fitting TRBD2. The V and J ends lost 2 bases and 7 bases, in that order; junction bases with no gene match: 13. This CDR3 is built from 16 residues. In germline, CDR1 is SGHTA, CDR2 FQGTGA. The CDR3 region is CASSLLGSGVGNEQYF. The CDR3 DNA reads TGTGCCAGCAGCTTATTGGGTAGCGGGGTGGGAAATGAGCAGTACTTC.

The V gene is TRBV28, the J gene TRBJ2-3, with D possibly matching TRBD1 (8 bases). The CDR3 covers 12 residues. V was trimmed by 6 bases and J by 6 bases, leaving 10 bases between them. Germline CDR1 is MDHEN and CDR2 is SYDVKM. This CDR3 is CASRQGGDTQYF. CDR3 coding DNA: TGTGCCAGCAGACAGGGGGGGGATACGCAGTATTTT.

This clonotype was detected only a few times. V is TRBV12-3 or TRBV12-4 and J is TRBJ1-5; possibly TRBD1 for D (6 bases). The CDR3 spans 16 residues. V was cut by 5 bases and J by 3 bases, with 17 bases left in between. For the CDR3, the DNA is TGTGCCAGCAGTCCTTTCGGGACATTAGTCAATCAGCCCCAGCATTTT. Translating gives CASSPFGTLVNQPQHF.

The rearrangement uses TRBV20-1 and TRBJ2-4; D tentatively fits TRBD1 or TRBD2 (5 bases each). Germline loops: CDR1 DFQATT, CDR2 SNEGSKA (reference sequence). V was trimmed by 3 bases and J by 1 base, leaving 13 bases between them. The CDR3 runs 15 residues. The CDR3 loop is CSARPGWGAKNIQYF. In nucleotides, the CDR3 is TGCAGTGCTAGGCCGGGATGGGGGGCCAAAAACATTCAGTACTTC.

This chain uses TRBV5-1 with TRBJ2-4, with D possibly matching TRBD2 (6 bases). The V and J ends lost 1 base and 8 bases respectively, with 13 bases between them. The length of the CDR3 is 14 residues. Germline-derived CDR1 and CDR2 are SGHRS and YFSETQ. CDR3 coding DNA: TGCGCCAGCAGCTTGCGGAGAGGGGAGGACATTCAGTACTTC. It encodes CASSLRRGEDIQYF.

V is TRBV6-1 and J is TRBJ1-5, with 9 bases lining up with TRBD1. From germline, CDR1 is MNHNS and CDR2 SASEGT. V lost 8 bases and J lost 3; bases outside the gene matches: 5. This CDR3 has 14 residues. The CDR3 is CASLGTGFNQPQHF. CDR3 nucleotide sequence: TGTGCCAGCCTTGGGACAGGGTTCAATCAGCCCCAGCATTTT.

This clonotype was seen only a few times. The chain has TRBV19 and TRBJ2-7; possibly TRBD2 for D (6 bases). Matching the DNA end better, TRBJ2-5 makes the J call doubtful. The CDR3 sequence is 15 residues long. CDR1 is LNHDA, CDR2 SQIVND, per germline (reference sequence). Here the CDR3 reads CASSPEGDGRETQYF. CDR3 bases: TGTGCCAGTAGCCCGGAGGGAGATGGTCGCGAGACCCAGTACTTC.

This clonotype was seen a few times. This rearrangement joins TRBV12-3 or TRBV12-4 to TRBJ1-1, with 8 bases that match TRBD1. V lost 4 bases, J lost 7 bases, and 14 bases stayed unmatched. This CDR3 is built from 16 residues. The CDR3 loop is CASSSPPGTGIIEAFF. CDR3 DNA: TGTGCCAGCAGTTCGCCCCCCGGGACAGGTATCATTGAAGCTTTCTTT.

The chain has TRBV12-3 or TRBV12-4 and TRBJ2-3; D remains ambiguous. Trimming stripped 6 bases from V and 1 base from J, with 20 bases between. The CDR3 is made up of 17 amino acids. CDR3 DNA: TGTGCCAGCAGCCCCCCGACACGGGTTTTGGGCACAGATACGCAGTATTTT. It codes for CASSPPTRVLGTDTQYF.

This clonotype showed up just a few times. The rearrangement uses TRBV5-1 and TRBJ2-5; no clear D gene. Germline CDR1 is SGHRS and CDR2 is YFSETQ. Trimming cost V 4 bases and J 5 bases, with 12 bases left between them. The CDR3 totals 13 residues. CDR3 bases: TGCGCCAGCAGCCTGGGCGGAGACGAGACCCAGTACTTC. It yields the protein CASSLGGDETQYF.

This clonotype came up a few times. CDR3 sequence reads: CASSLAQNTGELFF. In DNA form, the CDR3 reads TGCGCCAGCAGCTTGGCACAGAACACCGGGGAGCTGTTTTTT. The V and J genes are TRBV5-1 and TRBJ2-2; D remains ambiguous. V lost 0 bases and J 1 base, leaving 4 bases between the germline ends. The CDR3 has 14 residues. Per the germline V gene, CDR1 is SGHRS and CDR2 is YFSETQ. Drawing the rest from reference TRBV5-1 and TRBJ2-2, the complete variable domain is KAGVTQTPRYLIKTRGQQVTLSCSPISGHRSVSWYQQTPGQGLQFLFEYFSETQRNKGNFPGRFSGRQFSNSRSEMNVSTLELGDSALYLCASSLAQNTGELFFGEGSRLTVL.